The present TCR beta chain was sequenced within a study of T cell clones after liver transplantation. Study information: Post-transplant blood was tracked for graft-donor-reactive T cell clones identified in a pre-transplant mixed lymphocyte reaction. Tolerance: complete withdrawal held at least one year, liver enzymes staying within twice normal.

The study's findings and limits: Graft donor-reactive T cells possibly entered the graft instead of undergoing deletion. Compared with third party-reactive sequences, donor-reactive ones declined more, independent of withdrawal success.

Measured with immunoSEQ multiplex PCR; TCRdb has only the in-frame clones, and not every one. The sample shows some 75,000 clones, approximately 80% of them seen only once. A word on this clone: Its antigen remains unidentified. Other DNA variants within this sample encode the same CDR3.

This CDR3 comprises 14 residues. CDR1 LNHDA and CDR2 SQIVND come from the germline V gene (reference sequence). Trimming cost V 7 bases and J 0 bases, with 10 bases left between them. V usage is TRBV19 and J usage is TRBJ1-5, with D tentatively TRBD1 (5 bases). The sequence was collected from a human donor who received a liver transplant. Here the sequenced sample was CD4+ T cells from blood, taken before liver transplant. The CDR3 DNA sequence: TGTGCCAGTAAAAGGCAGGGTAGCAATCAGCCCCAGCATTTT. It specifies CASKRQGSNQPQHF.